This is a list of T cell receptor beta chains from one sample in a study of cytomegalovirus exposure and HLA in healthy donors. Clones were read by immunoSEQ multiplex PCR, and TCRdb kept only the in-frame ones, dropping some. The repertoire holds about 70,000 clones, with roughly 74% as singletons. Sample: PBMCs. Every receptor here comes from a human donor in good health. CDR3s leave out the opening cysteine and the closing phenylalanine or tryptophan. Fields, in order: V gene, CDR3 protein.

V: TRBV6-6
CDR3: ASSLDTGGYGYT

V: TRBV7-9
CDR3: ASSFADYGYT

V: TRBV30
CDR3: AWFGPTSGQETQY

V: TRBV2
CDR3: ASSGLAGGVQF

V: TRBV5-1
CDR3: ASSPDPAGSGANVLT

V: TRBV4-2
CDR3: ASSQESGREYYEQY

V: TRBV27
CDR3: ASSYFTSGRYEQF

V: TRBV7-6
CDR3: ASSLYGRVDEQY

V: TRBV7-9
CDR3: ASSQTTGAKNIQY

V: TRBV9
CDR3: ASSVNMGAGNTIY

V: TRBV11-2
CDR3: ASSFIGSGPS

V: TRBV30
CDR3: AWTSGRTDTQY

V: TRBV6-5
CDR3: ASSYRDTGELF

V: TRBV27
CDR3: ASSLGGGTAYGYT

V: TRBV4-1
CDR3: ASSPRTDYYEQY

V: TRBV7-9
CDR3: ASSRGDLFTDTQY

V: TRBV7-9
CDR3: ASRRDYEQF